This TCR beta chain was obtained from a study of beta chain features in type 1 diabetes. Sorting that relied on CD45RO/CCR7/CD25/CD127/CD95/CD27 yielded CD4+ naive, central memory, regulatory and stem cell-like memory cells. All sorted populations exceeded 95% purity. Concerning this clone: As yet, its antigen is unknown.

Expressed TCRB transcripts were sequenced after all isolated RNA was converted to cDNA. Here immunoSEQ multiplex PCR was the method, and the copy in TCRdb shows in-frame clones only, minus some. The sample has about 210,000 clones, about 11% seen once. Notes on the study in general: TCRB rearrangement may or may not be influenced by HLA type; here this remained unresolved. More deletions and fewer insertions at VDJ junctions were found in patients with type 1 diabetes.

CDR1 is SGHDN and CDR2 is FVKESK in the germline V gene. The CDR3 extends over 15 amino acids. The junction had 2 bases not matched to a gene; V was cut back by 3 bases and J by 2 bases. This receptor was obtained from a man between 18 and 29 years old in good health. The rearrangement joins TRBV14 to TRBJ2-7; TRBD2 aligns across 12 bases. The sequenced material came from central memory CD4+ T cells from blood. CDR3 coding DNA: TGTGCCAGCAGCCACACTAGCGGGGGGCCCTACGAGCAGTACTTC. Protein sequence: CASSHTSGGPYEQYF.